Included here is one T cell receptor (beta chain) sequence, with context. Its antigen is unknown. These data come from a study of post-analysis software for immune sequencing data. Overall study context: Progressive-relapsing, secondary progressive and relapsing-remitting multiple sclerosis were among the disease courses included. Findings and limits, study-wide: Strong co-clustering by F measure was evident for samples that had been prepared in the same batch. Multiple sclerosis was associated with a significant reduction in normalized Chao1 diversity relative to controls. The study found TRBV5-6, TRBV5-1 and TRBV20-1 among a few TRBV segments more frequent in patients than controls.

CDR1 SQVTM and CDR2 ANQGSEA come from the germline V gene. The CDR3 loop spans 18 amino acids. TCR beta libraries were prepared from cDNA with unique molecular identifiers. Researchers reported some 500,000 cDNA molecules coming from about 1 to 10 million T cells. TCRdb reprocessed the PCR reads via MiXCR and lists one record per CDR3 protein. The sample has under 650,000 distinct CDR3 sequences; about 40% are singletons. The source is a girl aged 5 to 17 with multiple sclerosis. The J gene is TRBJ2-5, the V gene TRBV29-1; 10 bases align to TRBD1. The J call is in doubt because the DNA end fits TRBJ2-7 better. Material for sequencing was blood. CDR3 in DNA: TGCAGCGTTGGGTACCAGACAGGGGGCTTTTACCTGACCTACGAGCAGTACTTC. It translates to CSVGYQTGGFYLTYEQYF.